Below, 26 T cell receptor beta chains from the same sample are listed, as sequenced in a study of blood T cells in healthy people across ages. With a J-beta primer mix and a sample-barcoded 5' primer, a second PCR ran about 7 to 12 cycles. TCRdb reanalysed the 5' RACE reads using MiXCR and keeps one entry per CDR3 protein. The sample consists of some 860,000 distinct CDR3 sequences, around three fifths of them appearing once. Sequenced input: blood. Source of these receptors: a man in his forties or fifties in good health.

The chain joins TRBV29-1 to TRBJ2-2; D gene ambiguous. Germline CDR1 and CDR2: SQVTM and ANQGSEA. The germline V and J ends were trimmed by 6 bases and 2 bases, with 7 bases remaining between them. This CDR3 is 12 amino acids long. CDR3 residues: CSVGGNTGELFF. CDR3 sequence (DNA): TGCAGCGTCGGCGGTAACACCGGGGAGCTGTTTTTT.

This chain connects TRBV9 to TRBJ2-1; D remains ambiguous. The CDR3 runs 15 residues. With 0 bases removed from V and 5 bases from J, the gap between germline ends came to 12 bases. CDR1 is SGDLS and CDR2 is YYNGEE in the germline V gene. In DNA form, the CDR3 reads TGTGCCAGCAGCGTAGTTGATGGTATCCACAATGAGCAGTTCTTC. Amino acid sequence: CASSVVDGIHNEQFF.

V usage is TRBV28 and J usage is TRBJ2-4; D may match TRBD1 or TRBD2 (7 bases each). With the DNA end fitting TRBJ2-7 better, the J assignment may be wrong. The CDR3 runs 15 residues. In germline, CDR1 is MDHEN, CDR2 SYDVKM. The CDR3 region is CASSFRQGGTYEQYF. DNA for the CDR3: TGTGCCAGCAGTTTTCGCCAGGGGGGGACGTACGAGCAGTACTTC.

The J gene is TRBJ1-1, the V gene TRBV14, with 7 bases fitting TRBD1. The germline CDR1 and CDR2 sequences are SGHDN and FVKESK. CDR3 length: 13 residues. After removal of 1 base from V and 11 bases from J, the junction contained 7 bases not matched to a gene. The CDR3 spells CASSQAARGNAFF. The CDR3 bases are TGTGCCAGCAGCCAAGCGGCCAGGGGGAATGCTTTCTTT.

This clonotype occurred many times. This chain links TRBV7-2 with TRBJ2-3, with 10 bases lining up with TRBD2. CDR3 length: 17 amino acids. Germline V CDR1 and CDR2: SGHTA, FQGNSA. V was pared by 2 bases and J by 2 bases, with 7 bases of the junction left unmatched. The CDR3 coding sequence is TGTGCCAGCAGCTTACTTCTAGCGGGGGCGCCCACAGATACGCAGTATTTT. Translation: CASSLLLAGAPTDTQYF.

This sequence joins TRBV29-1 and TRBJ2-5; D assignment may be TRBD1 or TRBD2 (5 bases each). This CDR3 contains 15 residues. V was pared by 6 bases and J by 0 bases, with 17 bases between. Germline values: CDR1 SQVTM, CDR2 ANQGSEA. This CDR3 reads CSVKEGHLYQETQYF. Here the CDR3 DNA reads TGCAGCGTCAAAGAGGGGCACTTGTACCAAGAGACCCAGTACTTC.

This chain links TRBV14 with TRBJ2-1; D not resolved. With 1 base removed from V and 8 bases from J, the gap between germline ends came to 6 bases. There are 12 residues in the CDR3. Germline V gives CDR1 SGHDN, CDR2 FVKESK. Here the CDR3 DNA reads TGTGCCAGCAGCCAAGTAGTGGATGAGCAGTTCTTC. Translation: CASSQVVDEQFF.

J is TRBJ2-7 and V is TRBV24-1; no reliable D call. The J call may be mistaken, given a closer DNA end match to TRBJ2-5. The CDR3 runs to 13 residues. The germline gives CDR1 KGHDR, CDR2 SFDVKD. CDR3 sequence: CATHPGPGETQYF. The CDR3 DNA is TGTGCCACACATCCAGGCCCAGGAGAGACCCAGTACTTC.

J is TRBJ1-4 and V is TRBV29-1; D call uncertain. The CDR3 has 13 residues. Trimming took off 7 bases at V and 4 bases at J, with 13 bases between the two ends. Germline values: CDR1 SQVTM, CDR2 ANQGSEA. The DNA for the CDR3 is TGCAGCGCCAGGACGGACTATAATGAAAAACTGTTTTTT. This translates into CSARTDYNEKLFF.

As for this clonotype: A much larger clonotype is one base distant, so this may be a read error. The gene calls are TRBV6-2 or TRBV6-3 and TRBJ2-7; 8 nucleotides align to TRBD1. J lost 3 bases, V lost 6 bases, and 4 bases had no gene match. CDR3 length: 13 amino acids. The V gene's germline CDR1 is MNHEY and CDR2 SVGEGT. CDR3 bases: TGTGCCAGCAGCCGGGACAGGCTCTACGAGCAGTACTTC. Translated, it gives CASSRDRLYEQYF.

This clonotype was detected a few times. The chain employs TRBV20-1 and TRBJ2-1, with unresolved D. Between the trimmed V and J ends, which lost 7 bases and 9 bases, there was a span of 19 bases. CDR3 length: 13 amino acids. In germline, CDR1 is DFQATT, CDR2 SNEGSKA (reference sequence). The CDR3 is CSGVKMLRGEQFF. The CDR3 DNA is TGCAGTGGGGTAAAAATGCTTCGAGGTGAGCAGTTCTTC.

The CDR3 DNA sequence: TGCAGTGCTAGACTCACCCAAAACCCTACGCAGTATTTT. Translating gives CSARLTQNPTQYF. The chain uses TRBV20-1 and TRBJ2-3; D gene ambiguous. The CDR3 has 13 residues. Germline-derived CDR1 and CDR2 are DFQATT and SNEGSKA (reference sequence). Trimming stripped 2 bases from V and 8 bases from J, with 14 bases between.

CDR3: CASSFTRGETQYF. The CDR3, as DNA: TGTGCCAGCAGCTTTACTAGAGGGGAGACCCAGTACTTC. V is TRBV7-6 and J is TRBJ2-4, with a weak D call TRBD2 (5 bases). The J call is in doubt because the DNA end fits TRBJ2-5 better. Germline CDR1 is SGHVS and CDR2 is FNYEAQ. The CDR3 is made up of 13 amino acids.

This chain connects TRBV28 to TRBJ2-2, with 8 bases fitting TRBD2. Germline CDR1 reads MDHEN; CDR2 reads SYDVKM. The CDR3 contains 15 residues. V shed 7 bases, J shed 4 bases, and the junction held 8 bases outside the gene matches. CDR3 in amino acids: CASTLIAGPTGELFF. The DNA for the CDR3 is TGTGCCAGCACCCTAATAGCGGGACCCACCGGGGAGCTGTTTTTT.

CDR3 in DNA: TGTGCCAGCAGTTACCCCCGGGGCCCGAACACCGGGGAGCTGTTTTTT. Its protein product is CASSYPRGPNTGELFF. The chain has TRBV6-5 and TRBJ2-2, with D perhaps given as TRBD1 or TRBD2 (5 bases each). The V gene's germline CDR1 is MNHEY and CDR2 SVGAGI. The CDR3 sequence is 16 residues long. V was shortened by 2 bases and J by 0 bases, with 10 bases between the two germline ends.

This CDR3 is CATSREQGPTYEQYF. The CDR3 DNA reads TGTGCCACCAGCAGAGAACAGGGGCCGACCTACGAGCAGTACTTC. The chain uses TRBV15 and TRBJ2-7; 7 nucleotides match TRBD1. V dropped 0 bases and J dropped 2; count of bases not matched to a gene: 4. The CDR3 length is 15 residues. The V gene's germline CDR1 is LNHNV and CDR2 YYDKDF (reference sequence).

The genes are TRBV9 and TRBJ1-2; D unclear. In germline, CDR1 is SGDLS, CDR2 YYNGEE. V was cut by 2 bases and J by 6 bases, with 8 bases left in between. This CDR3 spans 12 amino acids. The CDR3 DNA follows: TGTGCCAGCAGCGTGCAAGAAAATGGCTACACCTTC. This sequence encodes CASSVQENGYTF. Based on the CDR3 plus reference TRBV9 and TRBJ1-2, the full variable domain is DSGVTQTPKHLITATGQRVTLRCSPRSGDLSVYWYQQSLDQGLQFLIQYYNGEERAKGNILERFSAQQFPDLHSELNLSSLELGDSALYFCASSVQENGYTFGSGTRLTVV.

The chain carries TRBV6-2 or TRBV6-3 and TRBJ2-5; 9 nucleotides align to TRBD2. V shed 5 bases and J 4 bases; nucleotides not matched to a gene: 8. The CDR3 has 15 residues. From germline, CDR1 is MNHEY and CDR2 SVGEGT. The CDR3 here is CASSRLAEEGETQYF. The CDR3 DNA reads as TGTGCCAGCAGTCGACTAGCGGAAGAGGGAGAGACCCAGTACTTC.

The chain has TRBV25-1 and TRBJ1-1; D is perhaps TRBD1 (5 bases). The CDR3 has 15 residues. Looked up from germline, CDR1 is MGHDK and CDR2 is SYGVNS. Between the trimmed V and J ends, which lost 6 bases and 6 bases, there was a span of 20 bases. CDR3: CASRSPQAGYAEAFF. The CDR3 region has the DNA TGTGCCAGCAGATCCCCCCAGGCAGGGTACGCTGAAGCTTTCTTT.

The rearrangement uses TRBV5-1 and TRBJ1-1; no firm D call. Per germline, CDR1 SGHRS and CDR2 YFSETQ. The CDR3 covers 14 residues. Trimming removed 7 bases at V and 4 bases at J, with 17 bases between. Here the CDR3 DNA reads TGCGCCAGCGGTGACCTCGGTCTAGCCACTGAAGCTTTCTTT. Translated: CASGDLGLATEAFF.

The chain carries TRBV20-1 and TRBJ2-5; D not resolved. The V end lost 3 bases, the J end lost 5 bases, and 10 bases lay between the germline ends. The germline CDR1 and CDR2 sequences are DFQATT and SNEGSKA (reference sequence). The CDR3 totals 12 residues. The CDR3 coding sequence is TGCAGTGCTAGGACATCCCGGGAGACCCAGTACTTC. Translated: CSARTSRETQYF.

The chain combines TRBV29-1 with TRBJ2-3; 8 bases match TRBD1. V was pared by 3 bases and J by 5 bases, with 7 bases of the junction left unmatched. CDR3 length: 14 amino acids. Germline V gene lookup returns CDR1 SQVTM and CDR2 ANQGSEA. CDR3 sequence (DNA): TGCAGCGTTGACGGACAGGGTCAGGAAGATACGCAGTATTTT. It specifies CSVDGQGQEDTQYF.

To note about this clonotype: A single base separates this from a much larger clone, so it may be a read error. The J gene is TRBJ2-1, the V gene TRBV20-1; a weak D match, TRBD2 (5 bases). The DNA end lines up better with TRBJ2-7; the J call may be wrong. Germline CDR1 reads DFQATT; CDR2 reads SNEGSKA (reference sequence). The CDR3 length is 11 residues. Here the CDR3 DNA reads TGCAGTGCGGACTTGGTCAATGAGCAGTACTTC. This gives the protein CSADLVNEQYF.

This chain connects TRBV28 to TRBJ1-5; 8 bases map to TRBD1. CDR3 length: 15 residues. The germline gives CDR1 MDHEN, CDR2 SYDVKM. Germline trimming cut 3 bases from V and 6 bases from J; bases unmatched to any gene: 7. CDR3 in DNA: TGTGCCAGCAGTTTGAAGGACAGGGTACGTCAGCCCCAGCATTTT. This sequence encodes CASSLKDRVRQPQHF.

The V gene is TRBV5-1, the J gene TRBJ2-1, with D perhaps TRBD1 or TRBD2 (5 bases each). Germline V CDR1 and CDR2: SGHRS, YFSETQ. This CDR3 has 14 amino acids. With 3 bases removed from V and 7 bases from J, the gap between germline ends came to 14 bases. The CDR3 region is CASSSGGGGNEQFF. The CDR3 coding sequence is TGCGCCAGCAGCTCTGGTGGGGGTGGAAATGAGCAGTTCTTC.

This clonotype was counted a few times. The CDR3 loop reads CASSLRGNEETQYF. The CDR3, as DNA: TGTGCCAGCAGCTTAAGAGGAAATGAAGAGACCCAGTACTTC. The J gene is TRBJ2-5, the V gene TRBV7-3; D not certain. Per germline, CDR1 SGHTA and CDR2 FQGTGA. The V end lost 1 base, the J end lost 3 bases, and 9 bases lay between the germline ends. This CDR3 has 14 residues.